The TCR beta chain under discussion was sequenced for a study of blood T cell repertoires in COVID-19. Across the whole study: COVID-19 samples, acute and convalescent, were from the United States, Italy and Spain. From T cells, B-cell-depleted T cells, or PBMCs came the material, which was cDNA or gDNA.

In the authors' methods: The authors estimated nucleated cell counts from reference gene primer amplification. Some clones are missing from TCRdb's copy, which holds only in-frame ones; the method was immunoSEQ multiplex PCR. That table supplies the V and J calls and clone size; D and trimming were determined from the DNA. The sample lists some 110,000 clones, about three quarters occurring once. The CDR3 is 14 amino acids. Germline assignment: CDR1 MGHRA and CDR2 YSYEKL. Between the trimmed V and J ends, which lost 3 bases and 1 base, there was a span of 9 bases. The clonotype comes from a man between 65 and 80 years old with acute or convalescent COVID-19. The chain combines TRBV4-1 with TRBJ2-5; the D gene is possibly TRBD1 (6 bases). Sequencing was performed on peripheral blood. The CDR3 DNA reads as TGCGCCAGCAGCCACGGACAGTTCCAAGAGACCCAGTACTTC. Its protein is CASSHGQFQETQYF.